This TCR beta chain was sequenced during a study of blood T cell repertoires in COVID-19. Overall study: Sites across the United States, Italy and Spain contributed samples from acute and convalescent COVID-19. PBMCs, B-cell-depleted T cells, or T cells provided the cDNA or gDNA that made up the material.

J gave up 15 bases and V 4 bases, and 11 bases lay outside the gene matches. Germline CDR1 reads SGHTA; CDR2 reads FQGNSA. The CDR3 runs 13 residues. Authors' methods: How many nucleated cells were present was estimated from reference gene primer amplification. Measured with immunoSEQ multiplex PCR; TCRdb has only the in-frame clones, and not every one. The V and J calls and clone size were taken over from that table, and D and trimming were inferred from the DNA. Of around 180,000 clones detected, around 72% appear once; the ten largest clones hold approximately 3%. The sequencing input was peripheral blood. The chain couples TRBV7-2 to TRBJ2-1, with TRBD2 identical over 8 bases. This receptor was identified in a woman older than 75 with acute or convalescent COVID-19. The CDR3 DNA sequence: TGTGCCAGCAGCTCCCTACGGAGCGGGAGTCTGTTCTTC. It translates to CASSSLRSGSLFF.